Reported below is one TCR beta chain. TCRdb's copy holds only in-frame clones and misses some; the assay was immunoSEQ multiplex PCR. The sample lists roughly 50,000 clones; around 90% were seen once. The sample is drawn from a study of T cell changes during pregnancy in multiple sclerosis. V lost 5 bases and J lost 0, with 17 bases in between. Germline-derived CDR1 and CDR2 are MNHEY and SMNVEV (reference sequence). CDR3 size: 16 residues. The TCR comes from a female donor with multiple sclerosis, enrolled in a pregnancy study. The chain joins TRBV27 to TRBJ2-7; no definite D call. This sample comprised CD4+ T cells from peripheral blood mononuclear cells, obtained after pregnancy. The CDR3 nucleotides read TGTGCCAGCAGTCCGTCGGGTCAGATCCGCTCCTACGAGCAGTACTTC. Translated, it gives CASSPSGQIRSYEQYF.